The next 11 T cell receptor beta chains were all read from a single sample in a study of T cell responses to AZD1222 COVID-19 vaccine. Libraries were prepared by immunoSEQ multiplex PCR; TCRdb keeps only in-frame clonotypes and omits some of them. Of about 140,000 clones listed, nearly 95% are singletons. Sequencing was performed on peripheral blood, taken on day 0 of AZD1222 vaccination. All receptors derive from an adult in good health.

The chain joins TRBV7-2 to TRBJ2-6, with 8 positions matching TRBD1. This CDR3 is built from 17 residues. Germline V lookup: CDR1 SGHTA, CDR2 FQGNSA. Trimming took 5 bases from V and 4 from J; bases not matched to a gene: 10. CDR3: CASSPPRTGSGANVLTF. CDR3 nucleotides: TGTGCCAGCAGCCCCCCCCGGACAGGGTCAGGGGCCAACGTCCTGACTTTC.

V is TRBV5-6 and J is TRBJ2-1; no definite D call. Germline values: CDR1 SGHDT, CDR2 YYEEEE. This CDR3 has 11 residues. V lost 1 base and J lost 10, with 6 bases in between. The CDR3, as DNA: TGTGCCAGCAGCTTGTATGGAGAGCAGTTCTTC. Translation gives CASSLYGEQFF. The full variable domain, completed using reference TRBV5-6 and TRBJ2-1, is DAGVTQSPTHLIKTRGQQVTLRCSPKSGHDTVSWYQQALGQGPQFIFQYYEEEERQRGNFPDRFSGHQFPNYSSELNVNALLLGDSALYLCASSLYGEQFFGPGTRLTVL.

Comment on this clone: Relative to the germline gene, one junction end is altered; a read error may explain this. The CDR3 is CASSEGPSIVF. CDR3 sequence (DNA): TGTGCCAGCAGCGAGGGCCCGTCCATTGTTTTT. The rearrangement links TRBV7-9 to TRBJ1-4; D unclear. Germline lookup yields CDR1 SEHNR and CDR2 FQNEAQ (reference sequence). This CDR3 contains 11 residues.

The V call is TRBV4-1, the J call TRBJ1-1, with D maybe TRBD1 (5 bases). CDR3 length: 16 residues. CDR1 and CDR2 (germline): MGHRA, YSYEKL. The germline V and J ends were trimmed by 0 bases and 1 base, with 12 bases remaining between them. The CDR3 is CASSQEWTKPNTEAFF. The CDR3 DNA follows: TGCGCCAGCAGCCAAGAATGGACAAAGCCGAACACTGAAGCTTTCTTT.

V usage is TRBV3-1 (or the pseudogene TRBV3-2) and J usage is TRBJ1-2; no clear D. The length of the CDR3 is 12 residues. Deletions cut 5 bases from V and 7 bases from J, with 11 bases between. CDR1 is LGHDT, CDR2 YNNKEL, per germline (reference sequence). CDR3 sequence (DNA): TGTGCCAGCAGCTCCCTTGCCTCTGGCTACACCTTC. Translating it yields CASSSLASGYTF.

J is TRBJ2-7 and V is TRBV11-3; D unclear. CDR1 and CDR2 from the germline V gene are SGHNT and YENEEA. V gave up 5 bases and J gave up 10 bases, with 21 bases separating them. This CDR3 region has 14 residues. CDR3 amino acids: CASSPPGIGSRQYF. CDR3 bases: TGTGCCAGCAGCCCACCAGGTATCGGCAGCCGACAGTACTTC.

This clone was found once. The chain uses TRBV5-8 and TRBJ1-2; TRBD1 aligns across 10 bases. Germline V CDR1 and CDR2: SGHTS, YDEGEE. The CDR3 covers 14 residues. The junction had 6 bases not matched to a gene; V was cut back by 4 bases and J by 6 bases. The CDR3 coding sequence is TGTGCCAGCAGCCGGGACAGGGGTATCGATGGCTACACCTTC. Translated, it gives CASSRDRGIDGYTF.

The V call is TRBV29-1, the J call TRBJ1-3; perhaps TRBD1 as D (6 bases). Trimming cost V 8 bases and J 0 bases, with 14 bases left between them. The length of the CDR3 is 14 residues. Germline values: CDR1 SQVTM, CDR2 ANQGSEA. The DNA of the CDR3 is TGCAGCTACACAGGGCTGAGCTCTGGAAACACCATATATTTT. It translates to CSYTGLSSGNTIYF.

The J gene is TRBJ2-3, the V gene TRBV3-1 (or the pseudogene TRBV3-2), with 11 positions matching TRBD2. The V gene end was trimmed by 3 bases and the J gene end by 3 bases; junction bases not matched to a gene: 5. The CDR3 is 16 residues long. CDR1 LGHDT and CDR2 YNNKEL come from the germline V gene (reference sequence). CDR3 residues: CASSHYSGGATDTQYF. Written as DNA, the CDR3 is TGTGCCAGCAGCCACTATAGCGGGGGGGCGACAGATACGCAGTATTTT.

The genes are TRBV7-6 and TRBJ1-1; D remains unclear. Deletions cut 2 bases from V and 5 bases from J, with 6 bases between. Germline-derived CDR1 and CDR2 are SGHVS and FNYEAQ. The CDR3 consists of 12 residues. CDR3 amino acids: CASSLPGTEAFF. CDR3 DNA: TGTGCCAGCAGCTTACCCGGGACTGAAGCTTTCTTT.

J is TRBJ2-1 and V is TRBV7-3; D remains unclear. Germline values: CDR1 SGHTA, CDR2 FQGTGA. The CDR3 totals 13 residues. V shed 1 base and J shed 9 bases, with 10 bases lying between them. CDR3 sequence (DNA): TGTGCCAGCAGCTTAAAGGAGTCGGGTGAGCAGTTCTTC. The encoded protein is CASSLKESGEQFF.